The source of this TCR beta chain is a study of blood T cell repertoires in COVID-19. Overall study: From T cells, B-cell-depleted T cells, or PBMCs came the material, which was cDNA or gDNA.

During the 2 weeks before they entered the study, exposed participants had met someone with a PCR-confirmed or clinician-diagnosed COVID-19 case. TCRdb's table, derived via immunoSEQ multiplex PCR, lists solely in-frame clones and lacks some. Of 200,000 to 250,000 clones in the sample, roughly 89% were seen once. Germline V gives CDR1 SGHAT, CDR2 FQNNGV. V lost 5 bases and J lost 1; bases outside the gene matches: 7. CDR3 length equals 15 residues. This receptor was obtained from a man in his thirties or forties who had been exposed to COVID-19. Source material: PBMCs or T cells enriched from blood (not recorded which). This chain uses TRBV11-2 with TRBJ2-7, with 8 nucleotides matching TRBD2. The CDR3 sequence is CASSPFREGSYEQYF. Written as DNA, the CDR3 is TGTGCCAGCAGCCCGTTCCGGGAGGGATCCTACGAGCAGTACTTC.